This T cell receptor beta chain came from a study of T-cell memory formation after mild COVID-19. TCRdb analysed the 5' RACE reads with MiXCR anew, one entry per CDR3 protein. The sample records about 340,000 distinct CDR3 sequences, around 13% being singletons. The TCR comes from a man between 18 and 29 years old who had mild COVID-19 (a few samples of this study predate the infection). Cell type and time point are not known. Sequencing used PBMCs or a T cell subset sorted from them (not recorded which).

CDR3 loop: CASSPLGGPRIQYF. CDR3 bases: TGTGCCAGCAGCCCCCTCGGGGGGCCGAGGATTCAGTACTTC. The chain employs TRBV11-1 and TRBJ2-4; D might be TRBD2 (7 bases). Trimming stripped 5 bases from V and 10 bases from J, with 18 bases between. The germline gives CDR1 SGHAT, CDR2 FQDESV (reference sequence). The CDR3 has 14 amino acids. Based on the CDR3 plus reference TRBV11-1 and TRBJ2-4, the full variable domain is EAEVAQSPRYKITEKSQAVAFWCDPISGHATLYWYRQILGQGPELLVQFQDESVVDDSQLPKDRFSAERLKGVDSTLKIQPAELGDSAMYLCASSPLGGPRIQYFGAGTRLSVL.